The 10 T cell receptor beta chains presented below share a single source sample, sequenced in a study of vaccination effects on CD4 cells after COVID-19. Under the ViraFEST assay, PBMC were stimulated with viral peptide pools so that antigen-specific CD4+ T cells expanded. Sequencing was performed afterwards. Cells that had been cultured for roughly ten days were the source of isolated CD4+ T cells. Antigens of these TCRs are unknown. Sequenced by immunoSEQ multiplex PCR; TCRdb stores in-frame clones only, minus some. The sample comprises over 55,000 clones, approximately 80% of which are singletons, and about 2.4% rests with the top ten. Sequenced material: CD4+ T cells from PBMCs cultured with HCoV-229E spike peptides, taken before COVID-19 vaccination. The receptors come from a human donor who received a COVID-19 vaccine.

This chain connects TRBV19 to TRBJ1-2; the D gene is possibly TRBD1 (6 bases). The CDR3 is 15 residues long. The V gene's germline CDR1 is LNHDA and CDR2 SQIVND (reference sequence). The V and J ends lost 4 bases and 2 bases respectively, with 14 bases between them. CDR3 DNA sequence: TGTGCCAGTAGTACCCTCTTGACAGGAAACTATGGCTACACCTTC. This translates into CASSTLLTGNYGYTF.

The J gene is TRBJ1-1, the V gene TRBV3-1 (or the pseudogene TRBV3-2); 12 positions match TRBD1. The germline V gene has CDR1 LGHDT and CDR2 YNNKEL (reference sequence). V lost 0 bases, J lost 10 bases, and 15 bases stayed unmatched. The CDR3 extends over 18 amino acids. The CDR3 sequence: CASSQECGGQGAREGAFF. CDR3 bases: TGTGCCAGCAGCCAAGAATGCGGGGGACAGGGGGCGAGGGAAGGAGCTTTCTTT.

CDR3 coding DNA: TGTGCCAGCTCACCCGGAGGGTGGACAGGGGGCCGCCTCGAGCAGTACGTC. Protein product: CASSPGGWTGGRLEQYV. V usage is TRBV18 and J usage is TRBJ2-7; 11 positions agree with TRBD1. Germline-derived CDR1 and CDR2 are KGHSH and LQKENI. There are 17 residues in the CDR3. Trimming at V came to 3 bases and at J to 6 bases, leaving 13 bases not matched to a gene.

This rearrangement joins TRBV6-6 to TRBJ1-1; 8 bases agree with TRBD1. V was clipped by 5 bases and J by 4 bases; unmatched bases: 6. The CDR3 has 14 amino acids. In germline, CDR1 is MNHNY, CDR2 SVGAGI (reference sequence). The CDR3 region is CASSQDRGLTEAFF. CDR3 nucleotides: TGTGCCAGCAGTCAAGACAGGGGTCTCACTGAAGCTTTCTTT.

The J gene is TRBJ2-5, the V gene TRBV10-1; 11 bases are shared with TRBD1. After removal of 0 bases from V and 1 base from J, the junction contained 4 bases not matched to a gene. The germline V gene has CDR1 WNHNN and CDR2 SYGVQD (reference sequence). The CDR3 contains 17 residues. The CDR3 DNA reads TGCGCCAGCAGTGAGTCAAGAGGGACAGGGGGCCAAGAGACCCAGTACTTC. This translates into CASSESRGTGGQETQYF.

The chain has TRBV2 and TRBJ1-5; D remains unclear. V lost 7 bases and J 7 bases, leaving 11 bases between the germline ends. The CDR3 totals 12 residues. Germline values: CDR1 SNHLY, CDR2 FYNNEI. The CDR3, as DNA: TGTGCCAGCACCCCGAGAGGGCAGCCCCAGCATTTT. This codes for CASTPRGQPQHF.

The rearrangement uses TRBV5-4 and TRBJ2-3; the match to TRBD2 covers 7 bases. J was trimmed by 0 bases and V by 3 bases; bases with no gene match: 7. CDR1 is SGHNT and CDR2 is YYREEE in the germline V gene (reference sequence). This CDR3 has 16 residues. CDR3 residues: CASSYTSGTSTDTQYF. For the CDR3, the DNA is TGTGCCAGCAGCTATACGAGCGGGACTAGCACAGATACGCAGTATTTT.

The chain carries TRBV9 and TRBJ1-6; D gene uncertain. The CDR3 runs to 13 residues. Germline CDR1 SGDLS, CDR2 YYNGEE. The V gene lost 4 bases and the J gene lost 8 bases, with 10 bases spanning the gap. CDR3 amino acids: CASSTGLDSPLHF. The CDR3 DNA reads TGTGCCAGCAGCACCGGCCTGGATTCACCCCTCCACTTT.

This clone was seen more than once but under ten times. The chain joins TRBV24-1 to TRBJ1-5; D ambiguous. This CDR3 has 13 residues. Germline CDR1 KGHDR, CDR2 SFDVKD. Between the trimmed V and J ends, which lost 7 bases and 3 bases, there was a span of 9 bases. The CDR3 DNA follows: TGTGCCACCAGGGCCACCCCCAATCAGCCCCAGCATTTT. It is translated as CATRATPNQPQHF.

V is TRBV24-1 and J is TRBJ2-5, with 7 bases matching TRBD1. CDR1 and CDR2 from the germline V gene are KGHDR and SFDVKD. J lost 4 bases, V lost 4 bases, and 11 bases had no gene match. The CDR3 spans 16 residues. The CDR3 here is CATSESGQPTGETQYF. CDR3 nucleotide sequence: TGTGCCACCAGTGAGTCGGGACAGCCTACGGGAGAGACCCAGTACTTC.